A single sample gave rise to the 10 T cell receptor beta chains below, sequenced in a study of OX40 agonist ivuxolimab in advanced cancers. Generated by immunoSEQ multiplex PCR, the TCRdb table keeps only in-frame clones and is missing some. The table has around 70,000 clones, 83% seen once. The starting material was CD4+ or CD8+ T cells sorted from blood, obtained in a trial of the OX40 agonist ivuxolimab. The source is an adult with an advanced solid tumor such as melanoma, head and neck, liver or kidney cancer.

V gene TRBV2 combines with J gene TRBJ1-2; D is unresolved. V was clipped by 6 bases and J by 4 bases, with 9 bases between them. Per the germline V gene, CDR1 is SNHLY and CDR2 is FYNNEI. CDR3 length equals 12 residues. The CDR3 here is CASRPTGYGYTF. CDR3 sequence (DNA): TGTGCCAGCAGGCCGACGGGCTATGGCTACACCTTC.

The V and J genes are TRBV6-1 and TRBJ1-5; tentative D call: TRBD1 (6 bases). Germline-derived CDR1 and CDR2 are MNHNS and SASEGT. This CDR3 region has 15 residues. Trimming removed 8 bases at V and 4 bases at J, with 18 bases between. For the CDR3, the DNA is TGTGCCAGCGACTGGGGGGCAGGTGATAATCAGCCCCAGCATTTT. It codes for CASDWGAGDNQPQHF.

The rearrangement links TRBV18 to TRBJ1-2; 10 bases are shared with TRBD1. CDR3 length: 14 amino acids. Looked up from germline, CDR1 is KGHSH and CDR2 is LQKENI. The ends lost 2 bases at V and 4 bases at J; junction bases unmatched: 1. CDR3 DNA: TGTGCCAGCTCACCAAGGGACAGGGGCTATGGCTACACCTTC. Its translation: CASSPRDRGYGYTF.

This clone was seen more than once but under ten times. The chain couples TRBV19 to TRBJ1-1; no reliable D call. Germline V gene sequence: CDR1 LNHDA, CDR2 SQIVND (reference sequence). The V end was cut by 5 bases, the J end by 5 bases, with 18 bases between. CDR3 length: 15 amino acids. CDR3 sequence reads: CASSAAPTHGTEAFF. Here the CDR3 DNA reads TGTGCCAGTAGTGCCGCCCCAACTCACGGAACTGAAGCTTTCTTT.

The genes are TRBV7-7 and TRBJ2-2; D remains ambiguous. CDR1 is SSHAT and CDR2 is FNYEAQ in the germline V gene (reference sequence). The CDR3 length is 11 residues. Deletions cut 2 bases from V and 5 bases from J, with 0 bases between. The CDR3 DNA sequence: TGTGCCAGCAGCTTAACCGGGGAGCTGTTTTTT. It encodes CASSLTGELFF.

The chain links TRBV5-1 to TRBJ2-1, with D perhaps TRBD1 (6 bases). Trimming took off 0 bases at V and 9 bases at J, with 10 bases between the two ends. Germline CDR1 SGHRS, CDR2 YFSETQ. The CDR3 runs 13 residues. This CDR3 reads CASSLARGGEQFF. The CDR3 region has the DNA TGCGCCAGCAGCTTGGCCAGGGGCGGTGAGCAGTTCTTC.

The chain uses TRBV7-2 and TRBJ1-3; 11 bases map to TRBD1. Germline CDR1 and CDR2: SGHTA and FQGNSA. This CDR3 contains 16 residues. The trim removed 5 bases at V and 0 bases at J, leaving 3 bases unmatched. The CDR3 DNA is TGTGCCAGCAGCCGGGACAGGGGGGACTCTGGAAACACCATATATTTT. Amino acids: CASSRDRGDSGNTIYF.

This chain connects TRBV29-1 to TRBJ2-5; a possible D gene is TRBD2 (6 bases). The DNA end is a closer match to TRBJ2-7, so the J assignment may be wrong. The germline CDR1 and CDR2 sequences are SQVTM and ANQGSEA. CDR3 length equals 13 residues. CDR3 DNA sequence: TGCAGCGTTGTCGGGGGAGGTGGGGGCGAGCAGTACTTC. Translating gives CSVVGGGGGEQYF.

This clone came up once. CDR3 loop: CSVDSGAGNQPQHF. In DNA, the CDR3 is TGCAGCGTTGACTCGGGGGCGGGCAATCAGCCCCAGCATTTT. V gene TRBV29-1 combines with J gene TRBJ1-5; perhaps TRBD1 as D (6 bases). This CDR3 has 14 amino acids. V was cut by 3 bases and J by 2 bases, with 11 bases left in between. Germline CDR1 reads SQVTM; CDR2 reads ANQGSEA.

This chain uses TRBV21-1 with TRBJ2-7; the table's D call, TRBD1, has no DNA check behind it. TRBV21-1 is listed as a pseudogene. CDR3 length: 18 amino acids. The CDR3 reads CASSKETHRGTNSYEQYF. CDR3 DNA sequence: TGTGCCAGCAGCAAAGAGACTCACAGGGGGACAAACTCCTACGAGCAGTACTTC.